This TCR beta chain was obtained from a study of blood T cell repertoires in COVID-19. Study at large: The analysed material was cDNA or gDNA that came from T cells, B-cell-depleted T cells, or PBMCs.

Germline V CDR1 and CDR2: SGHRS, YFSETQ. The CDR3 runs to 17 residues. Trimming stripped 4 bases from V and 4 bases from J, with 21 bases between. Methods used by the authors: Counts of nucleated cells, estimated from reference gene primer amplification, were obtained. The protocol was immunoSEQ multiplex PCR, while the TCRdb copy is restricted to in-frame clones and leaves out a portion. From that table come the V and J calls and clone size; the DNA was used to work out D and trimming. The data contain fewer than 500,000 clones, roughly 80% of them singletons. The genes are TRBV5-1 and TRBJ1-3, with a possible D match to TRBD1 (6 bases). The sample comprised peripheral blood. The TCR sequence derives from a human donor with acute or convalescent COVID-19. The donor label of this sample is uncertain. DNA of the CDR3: TGCGCCAGCAGCCGAGCCCCTACAGGGTTTGACGGAAACACCATATATTTT. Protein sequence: CASSRAPTGFDGNTIYF.